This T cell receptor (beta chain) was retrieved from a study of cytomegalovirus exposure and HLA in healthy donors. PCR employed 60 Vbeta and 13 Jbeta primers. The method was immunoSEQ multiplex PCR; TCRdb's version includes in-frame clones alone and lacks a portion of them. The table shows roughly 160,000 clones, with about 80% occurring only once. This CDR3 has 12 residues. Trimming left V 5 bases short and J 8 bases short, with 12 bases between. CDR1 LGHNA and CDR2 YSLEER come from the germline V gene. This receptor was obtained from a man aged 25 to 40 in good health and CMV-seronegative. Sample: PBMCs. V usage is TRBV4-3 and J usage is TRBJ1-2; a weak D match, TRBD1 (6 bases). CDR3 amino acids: CASSVQGQGYTF. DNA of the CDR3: TGCGCCAGCAGCGTACAGGGTCAAGGCTACACCTTC.